The source of this TCR beta chain is a study of cytomegalovirus exposure and HLA in healthy donors. General study points: What a later analysis showed was that several of the most significant clusters appeared linked to common viral pathogens.

J lost 5 bases, V lost 1 base, and 9 bases had no gene match. The CDR3 is 16 residues long. Germline V gene lookup returns CDR1 WSHSY and CDR2 SAAADI. Only a few counts were recorded for this clone. Its antigen remains unidentified. PCR used 60 Vbeta primers and 13 Jbeta primers. Sequenced by immunoSEQ multiplex PCR; TCRdb stores in-frame clones only, minus some. The table includes fewer than 250,000 clones, under 85% detected once. The gene calls are TRBV10-2 and TRBJ1-2, with 8 bases lining up with TRBD1. The sample taken for sequencing was PBMCs. The clonotype was recovered from a woman aged 18 to 35 in good health and CMV-seronegative. For the CDR3, the DNA is TGCGCCAGCAGTGAGTTGGTGACAGGGGTAGATTATGGCTACACCTTC. Encoded protein: CASSELVTGVDYGYTF.